This entry features one TCR beta chain sequence. The data were obtained in a study of blood T cell repertoires in COVID-19. Study background: Samples representing acute and convalescent COVID-19 were sourced from the United States, Italy and Spain.

Germline trimming cut 11 bases from V and 4 bases from J; bases unmatched to any gene: 5. CDR3 length: 12 amino acids. CDR1 and CDR2 from the germline V gene are MDHEN and SYDVKM. It was during active infection that Seattle patients were enrolled and then longitudinally followed. Repertoires were generated with immunoSEQ multiplex PCR, while TCRdb's copy carries only in-frame clones and drops some. The repertoire holds about 170,000 clones, about 82% seen once, with approximately 8.1% in the top ten. The material sequenced was peripheral blood. This chain joins TRBV28 and TRBJ1-1, with TRBD1 matching 9 bases. The clonotype originates from a woman older than 75 with COVID-19, enrolled during active disease. CDR3 nucleotides: TGTGCCGGAGGACAGGGGCTCACTGAAGCTTTCTTT. Translating gives CAGGQGLTEAFF.